This T cell receptor (beta chain) comes out of a study of response to subunit inactivated influenza vaccine. In TCRdb, the RT-PCR reads were re-called with MiXCR into one record per CDR3 protein. The sample holds approximately 570,000 distinct CDR3 sequences, 7.5% to 8.5% seen once. This clonotype was seen repeatedly, ten times or more. From germline, CDR1 is MNHEY and CDR2 SVGEGT. Trimming took 9 bases from V and 4 from J, leaving 15 bases between them. The CDR3 covers 13 residues. This clonotype originated in a man aged 50-75 years who received an inactivated influenza vaccine. The genes are TRBV6-2 or TRBV6-3 and TRBJ2-5; D might be TRBD2 (5 bases). Source: PBMCs from blood, taken around 25 months after vaccination. The CDR3 is CASGMVGGETQYF. The CDR3 region has the DNA TGTGCCAGTGGGATGGTCGGAGGAGAGACCCAGTACTTC.